This paragraph reports one TCR beta chain. Antigen unknown. Sequenced by immunoSEQ multiplex PCR; TCRdb stores in-frame clones only, minus some. The sample shows some 20,000 clones, just under 80% of them seen only once. V was clipped by 4 bases and J by 0 bases, with 6 bases between them. The length of the CDR3 is 14 residues. Germline loops: CDR1 SGHTA, CDR2 FQGNSA. The patients all showed relapse after autologous stem cell transplantation, while their brentuximab vedotin exposure varied. These data come from a study of PD-1 blockade in classical Hodgkin lymphoma. General study results and limits: Baseline TCR diversity was reportedly lower in newly diagnosed patients than healthy donors. Whoever responded completely had baseline diversity much like that seen in newly diagnosed patients.

The genes are TRBV7-2 and TRBJ2-2; no definite D call. This receptor was identified in a human donor with classical Hodgkin lymphoma. The source material was peripheral blood mononuclear cells (PBMCs), sampled before the second cycle of nivolumab. For the CDR3, the DNA is TGTGCCAGCAGCTCCTACACGAACACCGGGGAGCTGTTTTTT. Its protein product is CASSSYTNTGELFF.